The 2 T cell receptor beta chains below were found in one sample sequenced in a study of T cells after posttransplantation cyclophosphamide. Clones were sequenced by immunoSEQ multiplex PCR, and TCRdb holds only the in-frame ones, with some missing. The sample holds under 15,000 clones, about four fifths seen once. Material: memory CD4+ T cells sorted from PBMCs. Source of these receptors: a man aged 45 to 65 in good health, CMV-negative, and a related stem cell transplant donor.

This clone appeared a single time. This sequence joins TRBV2 and TRBJ2-7, with TRBD2 matching 7 bases. The CDR3 loop spans 15 amino acids. V shed 3 bases, J shed 2 bases, and the junction held 7 bases outside the gene matches. CDR1 SNHLY and CDR2 FYNNEI come from the germline V gene. CDR3 loop: CASSEVAGVTYEQYF. The CDR3 DNA follows: TGTGCCAGCAGTGAGGTAGCGGGTGTCACCTACGAGCAGTACTTC.

This clone came up once. This chain joins TRBV5-5 and TRBJ2-7; D gene uncertain. CDR1 is SGHKS and CDR2 is YYEKEE in the germline V gene (reference sequence). The CDR3 length is 14 residues. V was pared by 4 bases and J by 2 bases, with 13 bases between. The CDR3 nucleotides are TGTGCCAGCAGCGTGTATGGGCCTGCCTACGAGCAGTACTTC. This sequence encodes CASSVYGPAYEQYF.